The sequence of this T cell receptor beta chain was determined in a study of blood T cell repertoires in COVID-19. Study details: Sample material is recorded as cDNA or gDNA derived from T cells, B-cell-depleted T cells, or PBMCs.

Measured with immunoSEQ multiplex PCR; TCRdb has only the in-frame clones, and not every one. Of about 170,000 clones listed, just over 85% are singletons. The V gene's germline CDR1 is GTSNPN and CDR2 SVGIG (reference sequence). V was pared by 0 bases and J by 10 bases, with 6 bases of the junction left unmatched. The CDR3 is 12 residues long. This receptor was identified in a man aged 50 or older with active or convalescent COVID-19. The genes are TRBV30 and TRBJ2-7; 7 nucleotides align to TRBD1. Source material: peripheral blood. The CDR3 nucleotides are TGTGCCTGGAGTGTAAGGGGGCTAGGCCAGTACTTC. The encoded protein is CAWSVRGLGQYF. The full variable domain, rest sourced from reference TRBV30 and TRBJ2-7, is SQTIHQWPATLVQPVGSPLSLECTVEGTSNPNLYWYRQAAGRGLQLLFYSVGIGQISSEVPQNLSASRPQDRQFILSSKKLLLSDSGFYLCAWSVRGLGQYFGPGTRLTVT.